This TCR beta chain came from a study of cytomegalovirus exposure and HLA in healthy donors. Profiled with immunoSEQ multiplex PCR; TCRdb holds only in-frame clones, not every one. The sample lists under 300,000 clones; approximately 83% were seen once. This clone was picked up one time. The V gene end was trimmed by 7 bases and the J gene end by 8 bases; junction bases not matched to a gene: 14. The CDR3 is made up of 15 amino acids. CDR1 and CDR2 (germline): MNHEY, SVGAGI. The specimen was PBMCs. The chain couples TRBV6-5 to TRBJ2-1; 7 nucleotides match TRBD2. This receptor was identified in a woman between 25 and 40 years old in good health and CMV-seropositive. The CDR3: CASNRGGTTRDEQFF. The DNA for the CDR3 is TGTGCCAGCAACCGGGGAGGGACCACCAGGGATGAGCAGTTCTTC.